This T cell receptor (beta chain) was identified in a study of cytomegalovirus exposure and HLA in healthy donors. The germline CDR1 and CDR2 sequences are LGHNA and YNFKEQ. The CDR3 runs 18 residues. Losses at the gene ends were 1 base for V and 9 bases for J; bases not matched to a gene: 12. This clone appeared a single time. Its specificity is unknown. PCR amplification relied on 60 Vbeta primers (plus 13 Jbeta primers). The table came from immunoSEQ multiplex PCR; TCRdb's copy has only in-frame clones and leaves some out. The sample carries about 180,000 clones, approximately 84% recorded once. General study points: In a later analysis, a genetic analysis reported fewer productive-TCR N-insertions in an Asian-associated ancestry cluster than the cohort average. Some TCR beta chains (roughly 160 of them) were listed as cytomegalovirus-associated.

This TCR came from a girl aged 10-17 years in good health and CMV-seropositive. The chain combines TRBV4-2 with TRBJ2-2; 12 bases are a match to TRBD2. The material sequenced was PBMCs. DNA of the CDR3: TGTGCCAGCAGCCAAGCAAGACTAGCGGGGGCCATAAAGAGGGAGCTGTTTTTT. Its protein is CASSQARLAGAIKRELFF.